These T cell receptor beta chains were read from a single sample in a study of cytotoxic CD8 clonotypes in ibrutinib-treated CLL. Profiling relied on immunoSEQ multiplex PCR, and the TCRdb table lists in-frame clones only, not all of them. The data show around 310,000 clones, around four fifths seen once. Sequenced material: PBMCs, taken before ibrutinib treatment. These receptors were collected from a human donor with chronic lymphocytic leukemia. CDR3s leave out the opening cysteine and the closing phenylalanine or tryptophan.

j_call cdr3_length v_call cdr3_aa
TRBJ1-5 12 TRBV6-1 ASSEGAYNQPQH
TRBJ1-5 10 TRBV6-6 ASGQGNQPQH
TRBJ2-1 11 TRBV27 ASSLWGQNEQF
TRBJ2-7 13 TRBV7-2 ASSLTSSGVYEQY
TRBJ2-7 12 TRBV4-2 ASSRQGRSYEQY
TRBJ2-5 12 TRBV11-2 ASRRPGGPGTQY
TRBJ2-1 13 TRBV9 ASSVEASGYNEQF
TRBJ2-4 13 TRBV7-2 ASSLTTAILNIQY
TRBJ2-2 11 TRBV18 ASSPAGFGELF
TRBJ1-4 14 TRBV5-1 ASSFNSGTGSEKLF
TRBJ1-1 11 TRBV11-3 ASSLEDSTEAF
TRBJ1-1 13 TRBV25-1 ASSVFTGGSTEAF
TRBJ1-5 13 TRBV9 ASSISDGTNQPQH
TRBJ1-1 12 TRBV7-6 ASSLDRGLSEAF
TRBJ1-1 12 TRBV7-9 ASSLGRGQSRAF
TRBJ1-2 12 TRBV29-1 SVETAPGTIGYT
TRBJ2-3 14 TRBV2 ASSPPTSGMYGTQY
TRBJ2-5 10 TRBV10-3 AIRGNQETQY
TRBJ1-2 13 TRBV5-1 ASSLALTGEDGYT
TRBJ1-2 12 TRBV30 AWSVEGVYYGYT
TRBJ2-2 14 TRBV7-2 ASSSPPGKNTGELF
TRBJ1-2 11 TRBV15 ATSRGQGGGYT
TRBJ2-7 11 TRBV5-1 ASSLGLTYEQY
TRBJ2-7 10 TRBV5-1 ASSSSSYEQY
TRBJ2-7 10 TRBV7-6 ASSPTGYEQY
TRBJ2-7 13 TRBV4-1 ASSPFEGGVYEQY
TRBJ2-7 8 TRBV30 AWSSTILY
TRBJ1-3 11 TRBV29-1 SADIVAGNTIY
TRBJ2-5 11 TRBV4-1 ASSHPGLGGQY
TRBJ2-5 12 TRBV15 ATSGTGGPETQY
TRBJ1-3 10 TRBV11-2 ASSLTGNTIY
TRBJ2-1 16 TRBV9 ASSVDPRSSGAYNEQF
TRBJ1-3 13 TRBV7-2 ASSFVTGPGNTIY
TRBJ2-1 12 TRBV27 ASSLLGQRDEQF
TRBJ2-7 15 TRBV5-1 ASSLDQGLAHSYEQY
TRBJ2-7 12 TRBV10-3 AIRGGLGQSEQY
TRBJ1-1 10 TRBV2 ASRGQAPEAF
TRBJ2-5 15 TRBV5-1 ASSRGTSGLLEETQY
TRBJ1-2 13 TRBV15 ATSRVGGSNYGYT
TRBJ1-1 10 TRBV6-5 ASSRTGGQAF
TRBJ2-2 14 TRBV2 ASSEALGQLTGELF
TRBJ2-1 11 TRBV7-2 ASSLGQYNEQF
TRBJ2-3 14 TRBV6-4 ASTYWTSGTPDTQY
TRBJ2-1 13 TRBV7-6 ASSWGQGADNEQF
TRBJ2-1 9 TRBV30 AWSVGFEQF